The source of this TCR beta chain is a study of shared clonotypes between healthy human individuals. The CDR3 loop spans 15 amino acids. Per germline, CDR1 SGDLS and CDR2 YYNGEE. Trimming cost V 4 bases and J 6 bases; bases outside gene matches: 8. It was into CD45RA+ naive and CD45RA-negative memory subsets that the CD4+ cells were split. Assay: immunoSEQ multiplex PCR; the TCRdb copy retains only in-frame clones and omits some. Of around 2.1 million clones in the sample, approximately 94% were seen once. The source is a man younger than 30 in good health. The chain is built from TRBV9 and TRBJ2-1; TRBD2 aligns across 9 bases. The sample comprised naive CD4+ T cells sorted from blood. Subset reported: CD45RA+ positively selected. CDR3 sequence: CASSPSGAKVNEQFF. The DNA for the CDR3 is TGTGCCAGCAGCCCTAGCGGGGCCAAGGTCAATGAGCAGTTCTTC.